These 29 T cell receptor delta chains were sequenced from one sample in a study of gamma delta lymphoproliferative disorders and STAT genes. Sequencing used genomic DNA taken from PBMCs of patients and controls. TCRdb reprocessed the multiplex PCR reads using CATT. This sample has 600 to 800 delta-chain clones; less than 3% occur once, and the top ten carry over 55%. The material sequenced was blood. These receptors originate from a human donor in good health.

This clone was seen a handful of times. It is likely a read error: a sequence one base away is far more abundant. Other nucleotide sequences in the sample specify the same CDR3. V and J are TRDV2 and TRDJ3; a weak D match, TRDD3 (6 bases). CDR3 length equals 20 residues. CDR1 and CDR2 (germline): GEAIGNYY, EKD. CDR3 sequence: CACDTSGGHPLSWDTRQMFF. In DNA form, the CDR3 reads TGTGCCTGTGACACCTCCGGGGGACACCCTCTCTCCTGGGACACCCGACAGATGTTCTTC.

This clone was counted only a few times. The V gene is TRDV1, the J gene TRDJ1; 8 bases are shared with TRDD3. Germline V gives CDR1 TSWWSYY, CDR2 QGS. This CDR3 has 23 residues. With V trimmed by 1 base and J by 0 bases, 25 bases remained unmatched. CDR3: CALGEPKRFLTHLGDQHTDKLIF. CDR3 DNA: TGTGCTCTTGGGGAACCGAAGCGGTTCCTGACCCATCTGGGGGACCAGCACACCGATAAACTCATCTTT.

Within the sample, this clone is hyperexpanded. This sample includes further DNA sequences coding for the same CDR3. The chain is built from TRDV2 and TRDJ1; D is unresolved. V lost 1 base to trimming and J lost 10 bases, with 27 bases between them. CDR3 length equals 17 residues. Per the germline V gene, CDR1 is GEAIGNYY and CDR2 is EKD. CDR3 nucleotides: TGTGCCTGTGACACTTTCCATCCTTTGTGTCCGGCGAAGGGACTCATCTTT. It codes for CACDTFHPLCPAKGLIF.

This clone was recorded a few times. TCRdb has a much larger clone's protein, which differs at residue 23 from the translation of this DNA, likely because of a read error; what is shown is the protein translated from the DNA. The CDR3 sequence is CALGELRFLYFGVLGDQHTDKLTF. CDR3 nucleotides: TGTGCTCTTGGGGAACTGAGGTTCCTCTACTTTGGAGTACTGGGGGACCAGCACACCGATAAACTCACCTTT. The chain carries TRDV1 and TRDJ1; 9 bases line up with TRDD3. In germline, CDR1 is TSWWSYY, CDR2 QGS. This CDR3 comprises 24 residues.

This clone is judged medium-sized. The protein given by TCRdb reflects a much larger clone and differs at residue 17 from this DNA's translation, likely from a read error; the protein shown is the DNA's translation. The chain uses TRDV2 and TRDJ1; 9 bases match TRDD3. Germline V CDR1 and CDR2: GEAIGNYY, EKD. The CDR3 extends over 19 amino acids. The CDR3 DNA reads as TGTGCCTGTGACACCGCAGGAGGGAGACTGGGGGACCAGACCGATAAACCCATCTTT. As protein: CACDTAGGRLGDQTDKPIF.

The table lists this clone with a few counts. The protein TCRdb gives is from a much larger clone and does not agree with this DNA's translation at residue 7, likely a read error; the protein shown here comes from the DNA. This chain joins TRDV3 and TRDJ1; D perhaps matches TRDD2 (6 bases). V lost 2 bases and J lost 7, with 29 bases in between. Germline loops: CDR1 TVYSNPD, CDR2 GDNSRS (reference sequence). This CDR3 contains 17 residues. CDR3 in amino acids: CAFQPSHGVYGRVKLIF. CDR3 coding DNA: TGTGCCTTTCAGCCTTCCCACGGAGTCTATGGACGGGTTAAACTCATCTTT.

Only a few counts were recorded for this clone. A read error is the likely source, as a far larger clone sits one nucleotide away. Within the sample, other DNA sequences also encode this same CDR3. The chain couples TRDV2 to TRDJ1, with TRDD3 matching 8 bases. The CDR3 runs 18 residues. Germline-derived CDR1 and CDR2 are GEAIGNYY and EKD. The V and J ends lost 3 bases and 0 bases, in that order; junction bases with no gene match: 14. The CDR3 nucleotides read TGTGCCTGTGACTTTATACTTGGGGATACTAGCTACACCGATAAACTCATCTTT. Translation: CACDFILGDTSYTDKLIF.

In its sample, this clone was seen a few times. A far larger clone is a single base away, which makes a read error likely. The sample contains more than one DNA sequence encoding this CDR3. V gene TRDV1 combines with J gene TRDJ1; 9 bases line up with TRDD3. CDR1 and CDR2 from the germline V gene are TSWWSYY and QGS. With 0 bases clipped from V and 0 bases from J, the junction kept 26 bases outside the gene matches. The CDR3 length is 24 residues. The CDR3 spells CALGELRFLYFGVLGDQHTDKLIF. In DNA, the CDR3 is TGTGCTCTTGGGGAACTGAGGTTCCTCTACTTTGGAGTACTGGGGGACCAACACACCGATAAACTCATCTTT.

Comment on this clone: The TCRdb protein, from a much larger clone, departs from this DNA's translation at residue 10, likely by read error; the protein shown derives from the DNA. The chain has TRDV2 and TRDJ3; the match to TRDD3 covers 9 bases. J lost 0 bases, V lost 6 bases, and 11 bases had no gene match. The germline CDR1 and CDR2 sequences are GEAIGNYY and EKD. CDR3 length equals 19 residues. In DNA form, the CDR3 reads TGTGCCTGTTCTTTACTGGGGGACGAAAACTCCTGGGACACCCGACAGATGTTTTTC. This gives the protein CACSLLGDENSWDTRQMFF.

This clone was observed a few times. TCRdb attributes to this sequence the protein of a much larger clone, which differs from the DNA translation at residue 13; a read error is likely, and the protein displayed is translated from the DNA. DNA for the CDR3: TGTGCCTGTGTCACACTGGGGGGAAGCTCCTGGGACATCCGACAGATGTTTTTC. Translated: CACVTLGGSSWDIRQMFF. The chain recombines TRDV2 with TRDJ3; 8 bases align to TRDD3. CDR3 length: 18 residues. Per the germline V gene, CDR1 is GEAIGNYY and CDR2 is EKD.

About this clone itself: TCRdb attributes to this sequence the protein of a much larger clone, which differs from the DNA translation at residues 4 and 12; a read error is likely, and the protein displayed is translated from the DNA. The V call is TRDV2, the J call TRDJ1; 7 bases align to TRDD3. Germline V gene lookup returns CDR1 GEAIGNYY and CDR2 EKD. This CDR3 has 16 amino acids. The CDR3 region has the DNA TGTGCCTGTGTCCGCTTACTGGGGAAAGGCACCAATAAACTCATCTTT. Encoded protein: CACVRLLGKGTNKLIF.

This clone has just a few counts. The protein TCRdb lists belongs to a much larger clone and differs from this DNA's translation at residue 15, which points to a read error; the protein shown is made from the DNA. V is TRDV2 and J is TRDJ2, with 7 bases that match TRDD3. The CDR3 is made up of 17 amino acids. Germline CDR1 GEAIGNYY, CDR2 EKD. This CDR3 is CACDTVARDTLTAQPFF. For the CDR3, the DNA is TGTGCCTGTGACACCGTGGCTCGGGATACTCTGACAGCACAACCCTTCTTT.

As for this clone: TCRdb lists the protein of a much larger clone for this DNA, which differs at residue 8, so this is likely a read error; the protein given here is translated from the DNA itself. The chain is built from TRDV2 and TRDJ3, with 9 bases lining up with TRDD3. Germline V lookup: CDR1 GEAIGNYY, CDR2 EKD. The CDR3 has 18 residues. V lost 5 bases and J lost 0; bases outside the gene matches: 7. The CDR3 DNA reads TGTGCCTGTGTCACACTGGGGGAAAGCTCCTGGGACACCCGACAGATGTTTTTC. Translation: CACVTLGESSWDTRQMFF.

For this clone: This probably arose from a read error, given a far larger clone one base away. Different DNA sequences within this sample yield the same CDR3. CDR3 sequence reads: CALGELVLPPGGDRRAQLFF. For the CDR3, the DNA is TGTGCTCTTGGGGAGCTAGTCCTACCCCCTGGGGGGGATCGCCGGGCACAACTCTTCTTT. This chain connects TRDV1 to TRDJ2; tentatively, D is TRDD3 (7 bases). The CDR3 is made up of 20 amino acids. Trimming pared 3 bases from V and 8 bases from J, leaving 31 bases between. CDR1 and CDR2 from the germline V gene are TSWWSYY and QGS.

In this sample, this clone is medium-sized (0.01 to 0.1%). This likely traces to a read error, being one base from a far larger clone. Different DNA sequences within this sample yield the same CDR3. V and J are TRDV2 and TRDJ3, with 8 positions matching TRDD3. CDR1 and CDR2 from the germline V gene are GEAIGNYY and EKD. The CDR3 is 18 amino acids. CDR3 in DNA: TGTGCCTGTGTCACACTGGGGGGAAGCTCCTGGGACACCCGACAGATGTTCTTC. Residues: CACVTLGGSSWDTRQMFF.

Remarks on this clone: A far larger clone is one nucleotide away, so this likely arose from a read error. Other DNA sequences in this specimen translate into the identical CDR3. V usage is TRDV2 and J usage is TRDJ3, with TRDD3 identical over 10 bases. The CDR3 covers 19 residues. Germline CDR1 is GEAIGNYY and CDR2 is EKD. The DNA for the CDR3 is TGTGCCTGTGACACTCTGGGGGATAAGGAGTCCTGGGACACCCGACAAATGTTTTTC. Translating it yields CACDTLGDKESWDTRQMFF.

This clone was detected a few times. A far larger clone is just one base off, so this is likely a read error. Within the sample, other DNA sequences also encode this same CDR3. The chain couples TRDV1 to TRDJ2; D might be TRDD3 (7 bases). From germline, CDR1 is TSWWSYY and CDR2 QGS. The length of the CDR3 is 20 residues. In nucleotides, the CDR3 is TGTGCTCTTGGGGAACTAGTCCTACCCCCTGGGGGGGATCGCCGGGCACAGCTCTTCTTT. Protein: CALGELVLPPGGDRRAQLFF.

For this clone: TCRdb has a much larger clone's protein, which differs at residue 14 from the translation of this DNA, likely because of a read error; what is shown is the protein translated from the DNA. The V call is TRDV2, the J call TRDJ3; TRDD3 aligns across 10 bases. The CDR3 loop spans 19 amino acids. Germline V gene lookup returns CDR1 GEAIGNYY and CDR2 EKD. The CDR3: CACDTLGDKESWDIRQMFF. The CDR3 DNA follows: TGTGCCTGTGACACTCTGGGGGATAAGGAGTCCTGGGACATCCGACAGATGTTTTTC.

Comment on this clone: The translation of this DNA and the TCRdb protein of a much larger clone differ at residue 23, probably owing to a read error; the protein shown here is translated from the DNA. V gene TRDV1 combines with J gene TRDJ1; 8 bases fit TRDD3. The CDR3 covers 24 residues. Looked up from germline, CDR1 is TSWWSYY and CDR2 is QGS. The CDR3: CALGEPKRFLTHLGDQAYTDKLTF. Here the CDR3 DNA reads TGTGCTCTTGGGGAACCGAAGCGGTTCCTGACCCATCTGGGGGACCAGGCGTACACCGATAAACTCACCTTT.

This clone was seen ten or more times. Since a far larger clone is one base different, this is likely a read error. The sample holds other DNA sequences that translate to the same CDR3. V gene TRDV2 combines with J gene TRDJ3, with a tentative D call TRDD3 (6 bases). CDR3 length equals 18 residues. The germline CDR1 and CDR2 sequences are GEAIGNYY and EKD. Trimming left V 5 bases short and J 0 bases short, with 16 bases between. CDR3 coding DNA: TGTGCCTGTGTCACATTGGGGGGAAGCTCCTGGGACACCCGACAGATGTTTTTC. It codes for CACVTLGGSSWDTRQMFF.

As concerns this clone: This likely stems from a read error, as it lies one base from a far larger clone. Other nucleotide sequences in the sample specify the same CDR3. V is TRDV1 and J is TRDJ2; D may be TRDD3 (7 bases). Trimming stripped 0 bases from V and 8 bases from J, with 28 bases between. This CDR3 is built from 20 residues. Germline V gives CDR1 TSWWSYY, CDR2 QGS. This CDR3 is CALGELVLPPGGDRRAQLFF. The CDR3 bases are TGTGCTCTTGGGGAACTAGTCCTACCCCCTGGGGGGGATCGTCGGGCACAACTCTTCTTT.

This clone was counted only a few times. A read error likely explains why the TCRdb protein, taken from a much larger clone, differs from this DNA's translation at residue 10; the protein shown is translated from the DNA. CDR3 sequence reads: CALGEPKRFPTHLGDQAYTDKLIF. DNA for the CDR3: TGTGCTCTTGGGGAACCGAAGCGGTTCCCGACCCATCTGGGGGACCAGGCGTACACCGATAAACTCATCTTT. The chain joins TRDV1 to TRDJ1; TRDD3 matches at 8 bases. Germline V lookup: CDR1 TSWWSYY, CDR2 QGS. Trimming removed 1 base from V and 0 bases from J; junction bases left unmatched: 28. This CDR3 region has 24 residues.

As for this clone: It differs at one base from a far larger clone, so likely a read error. This specimen includes other DNA sequences encoding the same CDR3. The chain combines TRDV3 with TRDJ1; 9 nucleotides match TRDD2. The length of the CDR3 is 17 residues. Germline lookup yields CDR1 TVYSNPD and CDR2 GDNSRS (reference sequence). V trimming: 2 bases; J trimming: 7 bases; junction bases outside the gene matches: 20. CDR3 sequence reads: CAFQPSYGVYGRVKLIF. CDR3 nucleotide sequence: TGTGCCTTTCAACCTTCCTACGGAGTCTATGGACGGGTTAAACTCATCTTT.

This clone was detected a few times. The protein in TCRdb stems from a much larger clone and differs at residue 16 from this DNA's translation, likely a read error; here the protein is translated from the DNA. The genes are TRDV1 and TRDJ2; a weak D match, TRDD3 (7 bases). CDR3 length: 20 residues. V lost 0 bases and J 9 bases, leaving 29 bases between the germline ends. Germline loops: CDR1 TSWWSYY, CDR2 QGS. This CDR3 reads CALGELVLPPGGDRRTQLFF. CDR3 sequence (DNA): TGTGCTCTTGGGGAACTAGTCCTACCCCCTGGGGGGGATCGCCGGACACAACTCTTCTTT.

This clone has ten or more counts. With only one base between it and a far larger clone, this is likely a read error. Within the sample, other DNA sequences also encode this same CDR3. DNA of the CDR3: TGTGCTCTTGGGGAGCTGAGGTTCCTCTACTTTGGAGTACTGGGGGACCAGCACACCGATAAACTCATCTTT. Translated: CALGELRFLYFGVLGDQHTDKLIF. The chain employs TRDV1 and TRDJ1; 9 bases are a match to TRDD3. Per the germline V gene, CDR1 is TSWWSYY and CDR2 is QGS. The CDR3 extends over 24 amino acids. The trim removed 3 bases at V and 0 bases at J, leaving 29 bases unmatched.

J is TRDJ3 and V is TRDV2, with TRDD3 identical over 11 bases. Germline-derived CDR1 and CDR2 are GEAIGNYY and EKD. CDR3 length: 20 amino acids. Trimming removed 3 bases from V and 1 base from J; junction bases left unmatched: 10. CDR3 nucleotides: TGTGCCTGTGACTTTATACTGGGGGATAAGGAGTCCTGGGACACCCGACAGATGTTTTTC. This sequence encodes CACDFILGDKESWDTRQMFF.

This clone was counted many times. Since a far larger clone is one base different, this is likely a read error. The rearrangement links TRDV2 to TRDJ3; TRDD3 aligns across 9 bases. The CDR3 is 21 amino acids. Per the germline V gene, CDR1 is GEAIGNYY and CDR2 is EKD. This CDR3 is CARDTVRSGGSSSWDTRQMFF. For the CDR3, the DNA is TGTGCCCGTGACACCGTTCGGTCTGGGGGATCCTCGTCCTGGGACACCCGACAGATGTTTTTC.

A remark on this clone: Given a far larger clone just one base away, this is likely a sequencing read error. The same CDR3 also results from other DNA sequences found in this sample. The chain recombines TRDV1 with TRDJ1; 8 positions agree with TRDD3. The CDR3 has 24 amino acids. Per the germline V gene, CDR1 is TSWWSYY and CDR2 is QGS. CDR3 bases: TGTGCTCTTGGGGAACCGAAGCGGTTCCTGACCCATCTGGGGGACCAGGCGTACACCGATAAGCTCATCTTT. Translation: CALGEPKRFLTHLGDQAYTDKLIF.

About this clone itself: This likely reflects a read error, since a far larger clone is one base away. Other DNA sequences in the same sample also yield this CDR3. This chain connects TRDV2 to TRDJ3, with 9 nucleotides matching TRDD3. Trimming at V came to 7 bases and at J to 0 bases, leaving 12 bases not matched to a gene. CDR3 length equals 19 residues. The germline V gene encodes CDR1 GEAIGNYY and CDR2 EKD. CDR3 residues: CACSLLGDESSWDTRQMFF. The CDR3 DNA follows: TGTGCCTGCTCTTTACTGGGGGACGAAAGCTCCTGGGACACCCGACAGATGTTTTTC.